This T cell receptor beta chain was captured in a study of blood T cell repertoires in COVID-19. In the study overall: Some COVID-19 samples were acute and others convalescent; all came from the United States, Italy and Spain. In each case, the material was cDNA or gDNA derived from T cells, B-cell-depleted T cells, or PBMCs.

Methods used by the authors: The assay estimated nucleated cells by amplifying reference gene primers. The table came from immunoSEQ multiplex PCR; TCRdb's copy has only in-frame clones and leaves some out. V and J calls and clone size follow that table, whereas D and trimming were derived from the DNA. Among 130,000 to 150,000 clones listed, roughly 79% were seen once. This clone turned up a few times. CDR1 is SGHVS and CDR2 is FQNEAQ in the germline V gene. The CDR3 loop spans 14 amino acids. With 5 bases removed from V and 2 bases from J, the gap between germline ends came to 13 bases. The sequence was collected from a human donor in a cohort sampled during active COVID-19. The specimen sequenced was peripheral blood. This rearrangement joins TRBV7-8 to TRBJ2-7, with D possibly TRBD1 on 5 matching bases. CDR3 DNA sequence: TGTGCCAGCAGCGCCGACAGACGAACCTACGAGCAGTACTTC. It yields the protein CASSADRRTYEQYF.